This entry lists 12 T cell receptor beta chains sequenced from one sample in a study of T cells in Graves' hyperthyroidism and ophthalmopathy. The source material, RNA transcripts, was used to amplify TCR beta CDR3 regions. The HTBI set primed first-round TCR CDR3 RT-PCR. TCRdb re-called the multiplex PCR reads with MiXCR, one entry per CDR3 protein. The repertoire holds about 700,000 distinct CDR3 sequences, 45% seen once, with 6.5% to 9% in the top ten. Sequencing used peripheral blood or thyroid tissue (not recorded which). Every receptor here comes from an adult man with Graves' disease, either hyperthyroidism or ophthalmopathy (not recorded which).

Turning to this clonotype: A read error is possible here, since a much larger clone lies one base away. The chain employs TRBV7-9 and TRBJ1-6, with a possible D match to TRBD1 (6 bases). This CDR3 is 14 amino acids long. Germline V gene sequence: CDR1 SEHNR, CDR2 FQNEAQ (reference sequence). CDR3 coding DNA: TGTGCCAGCAGCTTCTACAGGGCTAATTCACCCCCCCACTTT. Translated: CASSFYRANSPPHF.

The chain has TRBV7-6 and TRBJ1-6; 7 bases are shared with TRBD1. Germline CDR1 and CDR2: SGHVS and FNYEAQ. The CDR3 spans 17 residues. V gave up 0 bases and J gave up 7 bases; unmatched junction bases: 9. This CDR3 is CASSLAPPDRSNSPLHF. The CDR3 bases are TGTGCCAGCAGCTTAGCTCCCCCGGACAGGAGCAATTCACCCCTCCACTTT.

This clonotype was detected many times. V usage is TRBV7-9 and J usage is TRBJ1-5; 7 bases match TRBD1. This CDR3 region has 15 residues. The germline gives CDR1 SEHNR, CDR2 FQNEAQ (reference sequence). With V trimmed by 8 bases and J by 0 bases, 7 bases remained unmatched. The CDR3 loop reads CASSPGQYSNQPQHF. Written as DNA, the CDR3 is TGTGCCAGCTCACCGGGACAGTATAGCAATCAGCCCCAGCATTTT.

Here the CDR3 DNA reads TGTGCTGGTAGCGGGAGGGTCCAAGAGACCCAGTACTTC. Protein product: CAGSGRVQETQYF. The V and J genes are TRBV25-1 and TRBJ2-5; 11 bases are a match to TRBD2. Per the germline V gene, CDR1 is MGHDK and CDR2 is SYGVNS. CDR3 length: 13 amino acids.

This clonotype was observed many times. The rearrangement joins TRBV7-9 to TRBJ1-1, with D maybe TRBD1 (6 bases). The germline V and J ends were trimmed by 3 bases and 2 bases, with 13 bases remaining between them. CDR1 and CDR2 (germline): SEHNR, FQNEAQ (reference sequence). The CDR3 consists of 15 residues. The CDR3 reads CASSFATRGNTEAFF. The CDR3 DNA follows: TGTGCCAGCAGCTTTGCTACCAGGGGAAACACTGAAGCTTTCTTT.

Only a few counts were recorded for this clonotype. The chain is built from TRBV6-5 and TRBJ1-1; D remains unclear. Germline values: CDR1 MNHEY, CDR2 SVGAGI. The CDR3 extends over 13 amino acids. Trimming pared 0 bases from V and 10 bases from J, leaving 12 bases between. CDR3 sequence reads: CASSYSSGVSAFF. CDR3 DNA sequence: TGTGCCAGCAGTTACTCGAGTGGGGTATCAGCTTTCTTT.

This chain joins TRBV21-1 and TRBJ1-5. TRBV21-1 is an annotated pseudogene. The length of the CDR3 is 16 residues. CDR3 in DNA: TGTGCCAGCAGCAGATTAAAGGGACTTCGGAATCAGCCCCAGCATTTT. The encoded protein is CASSRLKGLRNQPQHF.

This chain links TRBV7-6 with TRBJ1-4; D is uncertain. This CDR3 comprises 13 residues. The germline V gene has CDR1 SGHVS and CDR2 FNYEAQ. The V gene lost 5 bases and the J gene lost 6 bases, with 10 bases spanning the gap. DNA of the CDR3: TGTGCCAGCAGCCGGGCCCCATATGAAAAACTGTTTTTT. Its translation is CASSRAPYEKLFF.

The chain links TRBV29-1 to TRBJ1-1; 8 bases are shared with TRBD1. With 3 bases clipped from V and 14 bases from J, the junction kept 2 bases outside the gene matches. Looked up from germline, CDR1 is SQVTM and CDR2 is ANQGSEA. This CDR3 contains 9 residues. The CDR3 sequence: CSVDRGRFF. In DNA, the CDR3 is TGCAGCGTTGACAGGGGGCGCTTCTTT.

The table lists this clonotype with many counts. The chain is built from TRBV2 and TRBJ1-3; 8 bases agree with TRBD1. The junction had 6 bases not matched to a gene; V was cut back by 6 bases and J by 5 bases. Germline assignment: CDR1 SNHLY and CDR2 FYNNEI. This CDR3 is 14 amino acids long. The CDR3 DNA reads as TGTGCCAGCAGCGGGACAGGAGCCCGAAACACCATATATTTT. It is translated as CASSGTGARNTIYF.

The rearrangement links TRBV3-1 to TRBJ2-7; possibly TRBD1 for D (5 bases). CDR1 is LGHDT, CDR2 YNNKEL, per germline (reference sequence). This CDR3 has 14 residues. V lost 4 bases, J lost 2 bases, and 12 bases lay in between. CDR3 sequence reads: CASSPTATAYEQYF. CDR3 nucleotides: TGTGCCAGCAGCCCGACAGCGACGGCCTACGAGCAGTACTTC.

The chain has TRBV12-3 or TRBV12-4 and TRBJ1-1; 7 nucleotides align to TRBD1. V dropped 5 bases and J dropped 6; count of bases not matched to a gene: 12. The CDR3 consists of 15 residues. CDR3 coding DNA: TGTGCCAGCAGTCCATCTAGGGGGCGAATGCCTGAAGCTTTCTTT. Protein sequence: CASSPSRGRMPEAFF.